This is a list of T cell receptor beta chains from one sample in a study of blood T cell repertoires in COVID-19. The repertoire was sequenced with immunoSEQ multiplex PCR; TCRdb's copy has only in-frame clones and lacks some. The table has approximately 170,000 clones, 80% to 90% seen once. The sample was peripheral blood. All receptors come from a man aged 50-59 years with active or convalescent COVID-19. Each CDR3 is given with its conserved first and last residue. The D gene is left open where the match is weak. Clone size is stated in some rows and not others, as once, few, many or a class when expanded.

size,D,V,J,DNA,CDR3
.,.,TRBV4-3,TRBJ1-2,TGCGCCAGCAGCCAAGAGGCAACAGGGACCTTCGGTGGCTACACCTTC,CASSQEATGTFGGYTF
.,TRBD1,TRBV18,TRBJ2-1,TGTGCCAGCTCACCGGGACAGGGTGGCTACAATGAGCAGTTCTTC,CASSPGQGGYNEQFF
.,TRBD1,TRBV29-1,TRBJ1-5,TGCAGCGTTACCCCGACAGGGGATGGTAGTCAGCCCCAGCATTTT,CSVTPTGDGSQPQHF
.,TRBD1,TRBV27,TRBJ2-1,TGTGCCAGCAGTCCGAACCGACAGGGCAGCTCCTACAATGAGCAGTTCTTC,CASSPNRQGSSYNEQFF
.,.,TRBV21-1,TRBJ1-5,TGTGCCAGCAGCCCGCGGGACGCCGTCAACAATCAGCCCCAGCATTTT,CASSPRDAVNNQPQHF
.,TRBD1,TRBV25-1,TRBJ2-7,TGTGCCAGCAGTGGGGACAGCTACGAGCAGTACTTC,CASSGDSYEQYF
.,TRBD1,TRBV10-3,TRBJ1-6,TGTGCCATCAAGGGACAGGGAAATTCACCCCTCCACTTT,CAIKGQGNSPLHF
.,.,TRBV11-3,TRBJ2-1,TGTGCCAGCAGCTTAGGGCCCTACAATGAGCAGTTCTTC,CASSLGPYNEQFF
.,.,TRBV5-5,TRBJ2-2,TGTGCCAGCAACCAGATCCCGGGATCTAGCACCGGGGAGCTGTTTTTT,CASNQIPGSSTGELFF
.,TRBD1,TRBV19,TRBJ2-1,TGTGCCAGTAGTCCGGGACAGGCTTACAATGAGCAGTTCTTC,CASSPGQAYNEQFF
few,.,TRBV6-5,TRBJ1-6,TGTGCCAGCAGTTTACAGGGTAGCTATAATTCACCCCTCCACTTT,CASSLQGSYNSPLHF
.,TRBD1,TRBV6-2/TRBV6-3,TRBJ2-7,TGTGCCAGCAGCCTGGGACAGGGATCCGAGCAGTACTTC,CASSLGQGSEQYF
.,TRBD1,TRBV4-1,TRBJ2-7,TGCGCCAGCAGCCAAGGAACTTTTGGGGACAGGGAGGTCGAGCAGTACTTC,CASSQGTFGDREVEQYF
.,.,TRBV19,TRBJ1-3,TGTGCCAGTAGTCCGAAGATAAGTTTGGGGCGTGGAAACACCATATATTTT,CASSPKISLGRGNTIYF
.,.,TRBV4-2,TRBJ1-1,TGTGCCAGCAGCCAACAAGCTATTCTGAACACTGAAGCTTTCTTT,CASSQQAILNTEAFF
.,TRBD1,TRBV19,TRBJ1-5,TGTGCCAGTAGTATGGGACAGGGGAGTCTTCTACAGCCCCAGCATTTT,CASSMGQGSLLQPQHF
.,.,TRBV19,TRBJ2-1,TGTGCCAGTAGTATAAGAGGGCGTAACAATGAGCAGTTCTTC,CASSIRGRNNEQFF
.,.,TRBV19,TRBJ2-1,TGTGCCAGTAGTCCGTGGCGCAGGGCAAATGAGCAGTTCTTC,CASSPWRRANEQFF
.,.,TRBV2,TRBJ2-6,TGTGCCAGCAGTGATCAGGGGATCGGGGCCAACGTCCTGACTTTC,CASSDQGIGANVLTF
.,TRBD1,TRBV5-1,TRBJ2-7,TGCGCCAGCAGCGAGGGACAGAATACCTACGAGCAGTACTTC,CASSEGQNTYEQYF
.,TRBD1,TRBV7-9,TRBJ2-1,TGTGCCAGCAGCTTAATGACAGGGAATGAGCAGTTCTTC,CASSLMTGNEQFF
.,TRBD1,TRBV18,TRBJ1-3,TGTGCCAGCTCGCCGCCCGGGACAGAAAGTGGAAACACCATATATTTT,CASSPPGTESGNTIYF
.,.,TRBV12-3/TRBV12-4,TRBJ1-4,TGTGCCAGCAGTTTGGACGGGGATGAAAAACTGTTTTTT,CASSLDGDEKLFF
.,.,TRBV18,TRBJ1-5,TGTGCCAGCTCACCACCGGGAGGGGGGGTTAATCAGCCCCAGCATTTT,CASSPPGGGVNQPQHF
.,.,TRBV2,TRBJ1-1,TGTGCCAGCAGTCAATCCCGGCAGGGCGGGGGGACTGAAGCTTTCTTT,CASSQSRQGGGTEAFF
.,TRBD1,TRBV18,TRBJ2-7,TGTGCCAGCTCAGAGGGGGCGCAGGACGAGCAGTACTTC,CASSEGAQDEQYF
.,TRBD2,TRBV7-3,TRBJ2-1,TGTGCCAGCAGCTTAGAGCGGGGGCCTGGGCGCAATGAGCAGTTCTTC,CASSLERGPGRNEQFF
.,.,TRBV7-9,TRBJ1-2,TGTGCCAGCAGCTTAGGACAGATTAACTATGGCTACACCTTC,CASSLGQINYGYTF
.,TRBD2,TRBV28,TRBJ2-1,TGTGCCAGCACCAATCTTAGCGGGGCCTACAATGAGCAGTTCTTC,CASTNLSGAYNEQFF
.,.,TRBV2,TRBJ2-3,TGTGCCAGCGCCCAGGGGACGACAAACACAGATACGCAGTATTTT,CASAQGTTNTDTQYF
.,.,TRBV28,TRBJ2-3,TGTGCCAGCAGTTTATCTGGCAGGGCCACAGATACGCAGTATTTT,CASSLSGRATDTQYF
.,TRBD1,TRBV7-2,TRBJ2-7,TGTGCCAGCAGCCCTCAGACAGGGGTCTACGAGCAGTACTTC,CASSPQTGVYEQYF
.,TRBD2,TRBV19,TRBJ2-7,TGTGCCAGTAGACGCAACGGGGGGGGCTCCTACGAGCAGTACTTC,CASRRNGGGSYEQYF
.,.,TRBV27,TRBJ1-1,TGTGCCAGCAGTCCCCCGGGTTCCCTTGAAGCTTTCTTT,CASSPPGSLEAFF
.,.,TRBV19,TRBJ1-6,TGTGCCAGTAGTCCGCGACACCAGGATGGTTCACCCCTCCACTTT,CASSPRHQDGSPLHF
.,.,TRBV18,TRBJ1-5,TGTGCCAGCCTACGACAGACCCATCAGCCCCAGCATTTT,CASLRQTHQPQHF
.,TRBD1,TRBV24-1,TRBJ2-5,TGTGCCACCAGAGAGACAGGGGAAGAGACCCAGTACTTC,CATRETGEETQYF
.,.,TRBV20-1,TRBJ1-5,TGCAGTGCAAGTTCAGCAAGACAGATCAATCAGCCCCAGCATTTT,CSASSARQINQPQHF
.,TRBD2,TRBV7-2,TRBJ2-5,TGTGCCAGCAGCGGGACTAGCGGGGTACAAGAGACCCAGTACTTC,CASSGTSGVQETQYF
.,.,TRBV28,TRBJ2-3,TGTGCCAGCAGGGGAAGGGGTATGGCCGGACGGCCAGATACGCAGTATTTT,CASRGRGMAGRPDTQYF
.,TRBD1,TRBV4-1,TRBJ1-1,TGCGCCAGCAGCCACCCTCCGGGACAGGGTACTGAAGCTTTCTTT,CASSHPPGQGTEAFF
.,TRBD2,TRBV9,TRBJ2-3,TGTGCCAGCAGCGTAGGTATTAGCGGGGGCACAGATACGCAGTATTTT,CASSVGISGGTDTQYF
few,TRBD1,TRBV3-1/TRBV3-2,TRBJ2-7,TGTGCCAGCAGCCAGGGGACAGGGGTATACGAGCAGTACTTC,CASSQGTGVYEQYF
.,TRBD2,TRBV7-9,TRBJ2-1,TGTGCCAGCAGCTTATGGGAGGGGCCTGGCTACAATGAGCAGTTCTTC,CASSLWEGPGYNEQFF
.,.,TRBV30,TRBJ2-3,TGTGCCTGGAGTGTAAGGGCTAGTCGGGATACAGATACGCAGTATTTT,CAWSVRASRDTDTQYF